Listed below are T cell receptor beta chains from one sample, sequenced in a study of response to subunit inactivated influenza vaccine. TCRdb redid the calling of the RT-PCR reads with MiXCR, one entry per CDR3 protein. The sample contains about 190,000 distinct CDR3 sequences, around an eighth of which appear only once. Source: CD8+ T cells sorted from PBMCs, taken around 5 days after vaccination. All receptors come from a man aged 45 to 65 who received an inactivated influenza vaccine. Both conserved end residues are part of each CDR3. The order of the fields is CDR3 DNA, CDR3 protein, CDR3 length, V gene, clone size, D gene, J gene. The D gene is left open where the match is weak. Only part of the rows carry a size: once, few, many, or a class if the clone is expanded.

CDR3nt: TGCGCCAGCAGCCAAGAGGTCGGGGGGTTCCCCTACGAGCAGTACTTC; CDR3aa: CASSQEVGGFPYEQYF; len: 16; v_gene: TRBV4-3; abundance: few; d_gene: TRBD2; j_gene: TRBJ2-7
CDR3nt: TGTGCCAGCGAAGGCGACAGGCTTGTTAAGTCCTACGAGCAGTACTTC; CDR3aa: CASEGDRLVKSYEQYF; len: 16; v_gene: TRBV2; abundance: few; d_gene: -; j_gene: TRBJ2-7
CDR3nt: TGTGCCAGCAGTATCGGGACTAGCGGGGACAATGAGCAGTTCTTC; CDR3aa: CASSIGTSGDNEQFF; len: 15; v_gene: TRBV27; abundance: -; d_gene: TRBD2; j_gene: TRBJ2-1
CDR3nt: TGTGCCAGCAGCTTAGACGGACAGGGTATTTACGAGCAGTACTTC; CDR3aa: CASSLDGQGIYEQYF; len: 15; v_gene: TRBV7-2; abundance: few; d_gene: TRBD1; j_gene: TRBJ2-7
CDR3nt: TGTGCCACCAGCAGAGATGACGCCGGGAGCTCCTACAATGAGCAGTTCTTC; CDR3aa: CATSRDDAGSSYNEQFF; len: 17; v_gene: TRBV15; abundance: -; d_gene: -; j_gene: TRBJ2-1
CDR3nt: TGTGCCAGCAGAGGCGTGGGGGCCTCATACAATGAGCAGTTCTTC; CDR3aa: CASRGVGASYNEQFF; len: 15; v_gene: TRBV2; abundance: -; d_gene: -; j_gene: TRBJ2-1
CDR3nt: TGTGCCAGCAGCTCCCTCGAGGGTAATCAGCCCCAGCATTTT; CDR3aa: CASSSLEGNQPQHF; len: 14; v_gene: TRBV6-5; abundance: -; d_gene: -; j_gene: TRBJ1-5
CDR3nt: TGTGCCAGCAGGCTCTACAATGAGCAGTTCTTC; CDR3aa: CASRLYNEQFF; len: 11; v_gene: TRBV12-3/TRBV12-4; abundance: few; d_gene: -; j_gene: TRBJ2-1
CDR3nt: TGTGCCAGCAGCCCCTCCGGGACTCGACCTCCCCCAGATACGCAGTATTTT; CDR3aa: CASSPSGTRPPPDTQYF; len: 17; v_gene: TRBV9; abundance: few; d_gene: -; j_gene: TRBJ2-3
CDR3nt: TGTGCCAGCAGCGATGGGACAGGGAAAATTGAGCAGTTCTTC; CDR3aa: CASSDGTGKIEQFF; len: 14; v_gene: TRBV7-9; abundance: few; d_gene: TRBD1; j_gene: TRBJ2-1
CDR3nt: TGCGCCAGCAGCCCGGTTTTCGCGGGGGGGCAAGAGACCCAGTACTTC; CDR3aa: CASSPVFAGGQETQYF; len: 16; v_gene: TRBV5-1; abundance: few; d_gene: TRBD2; j_gene: TRBJ2-5
CDR3nt: TGCGCCAGCAGCTGGCTGAATGCAGGGAAGGAATATTCACCCCTCCACTTT; CDR3aa: CASSWLNAGKEYSPLHF; len: 17; v_gene: TRBV5-1; abundance: many; d_gene: -; j_gene: TRBJ1-6
CDR3nt: TGTGCCAGCTCGGGGGTTAACACCGGGGAGCTGTTTTTT; CDR3aa: CASSGVNTGELFF; len: 13; v_gene: TRBV12-3/TRBV12-4; abundance: few; d_gene: -; j_gene: TRBJ2-2
CDR3nt: TGTGCCAGCAGTGTAGCGGGACAGGGTATTCGTGAAAAACTGTTTTTT; CDR3aa: CASSVAGQGIREKLFF; len: 16; v_gene: TRBV6-1; abundance: few; d_gene: TRBD1; j_gene: TRBJ1-4
CDR3nt: TGTGCCAGCAGCCAGACTAGCGGGAGTAGCGAGCAGTACTTC; CDR3aa: CASSQTSGSSEQYF; len: 14; v_gene: TRBV11-1; abundance: -; d_gene: TRBD2; j_gene: TRBJ2-7
CDR3nt: TGTGCCAGCAGCTTGGAAGGTAACCCTGAAGCTTTCTTT; CDR3aa: CASSLEGNPEAFF; len: 13; v_gene: TRBV5-5; abundance: -; d_gene: -; j_gene: TRBJ1-1
CDR3nt: TGTGCCAGCAGCTTAGTCCAGGGGGGTTCCTACAATGAGCAGTTCTTC; CDR3aa: CASSLVQGGSYNEQFF; len: 16; v_gene: TRBV7-9; abundance: -; d_gene: -; j_gene: TRBJ2-1
CDR3nt: TGTGCCAGCAGCACACGACAGGGGCTAAGCTCCTACGAGCAGTACTTC; CDR3aa: CASSTRQGLSSYEQYF; len: 16; v_gene: TRBV7-9; abundance: few; d_gene: TRBD1; j_gene: TRBJ2-7
CDR3nt: TGCGCCAGCAGCCAAGATAGGGGCCGTATCAATGAGCAGTTCTTC; CDR3aa: CASSQDRGRINEQFF; len: 15; v_gene: TRBV4-3; abundance: -; d_gene: -; j_gene: TRBJ2-1
CDR3nt: TGTGCCAGCAGTGCCTGGCGGGGGGGGGCAGATACGCAGTATTTT; CDR3aa: CASSAWRGGADTQYF; len: 15; v_gene: TRBV6-1; abundance: few; d_gene: TRBD2; j_gene: TRBJ2-3
CDR3nt: TGTGCCAGTAGCCTCCGGACAGGGGCCTTGGATGAGCAGTTCTTC; CDR3aa: CASSLRTGALDEQFF; len: 15; v_gene: TRBV19; abundance: -; d_gene: TRBD1; j_gene: TRBJ2-1
CDR3nt: TGTGCCAGCAGTTACAGTCAGGCCAACACAGATACGCAGTATTTT; CDR3aa: CASSYSQANTDTQYF; len: 15; v_gene: TRBV6-2/TRBV6-3; abundance: few; d_gene: -; j_gene: TRBJ2-3
CDR3nt: TGTGCCAGCAGCCCATTATCTTCGGGACCTGAAGCTTTCTTT; CDR3aa: CASSPLSSGPEAFF; len: 14; v_gene: TRBV12-3/TRBV12-4; abundance: many; d_gene: -; j_gene: TRBJ1-1
CDR3nt: TGTGCCACCAGCAGGACAGGGTACTCCTACGAGCAGTACTTC; CDR3aa: CATSRTGYSYEQYF; len: 14; v_gene: TRBV15; abundance: many; d_gene: TRBD1; j_gene: TRBJ2-7
CDR3nt: TGTGCCAGCAGTCCTCTCACCGGGACAGCTTACAATGAGCAGTTCTTC; CDR3aa: CASSPLTGTAYNEQFF; len: 16; v_gene: TRBV2; abundance: -; d_gene: TRBD1; j_gene: TRBJ2-1
CDR3nt: TGTGCCAGCAGTTTATCGGCGATCTTACCTCACTTC; CDR3aa: CASSLSAILPHF; len: 12; v_gene: TRBV12-3/TRBV12-4; abundance: few; d_gene: -; j_gene: TRBJ2-5
CDR3nt: TGTGCCAGCAGTTTTGGGATAGACCAAGAGACCCAGTACTTC; CDR3aa: CASSFGIDQETQYF; len: 14; v_gene: TRBV12-3/TRBV12-4; abundance: many; d_gene: -; j_gene: TRBJ2-5
CDR3nt: TGTGCCAGCGGCCCCGCTTACAATGAGCAGTTCTTC; CDR3aa: CASGPAYNEQFF; len: 12; v_gene: TRBV28; abundance: -; d_gene: -; j_gene: TRBJ2-1
CDR3nt: TGTGCCAGCAGCCCGAGCGGGATCGCCTACGAGCAGTACTTC; CDR3aa: CASSPSGIAYEQYF; len: 14; v_gene: TRBV7-2; abundance: -; d_gene: TRBD2; j_gene: TRBJ2-7
CDR3nt: TGTGCCAGCAGCGGCTCGCCGGGCAGCTCCTACAATGAGCAGTTCTTC; CDR3aa: CASSGSPGSSYNEQFF; len: 16; v_gene: TRBV7-9; abundance: -; d_gene: -; j_gene: TRBJ2-1
CDR3nt: TGTGCCAGCAGTTTATCCGGGAACTACAATGAGCAGTTCTTC; CDR3aa: CASSLSGNYNEQFF; len: 14; v_gene: TRBV27; abundance: -; d_gene: -; j_gene: TRBJ2-1
CDR3nt: TGTGCCAGCAGCCAGCGGAGCAGGGGGCTCGGAACTAATGAAAAACTGTTTTTT; CDR3aa: CASSQRSRGLGTNEKLFF; len: 18; v_gene: TRBV14; abundance: -; d_gene: TRBD1; j_gene: TRBJ1-4
CDR3nt: TGTGCCAGCAGCTTAGCTGAGGGGGTCCCCTACGAGCAGTACTTC; CDR3aa: CASSLAEGVPYEQYF; len: 15; v_gene: TRBV7-2; abundance: once; d_gene: -; j_gene: TRBJ2-7
CDR3nt: TGTGCCAGCAGTTTACTAGCGGGAGAAGTAACAGATACGCAGTATTTT; CDR3aa: CASSLLAGEVTDTQYF; len: 16; v_gene: TRBV27; abundance: few; d_gene: TRBD2; j_gene: TRBJ2-3
CDR3nt: TGTGCCAGCAGCTTAGCGGACAGGGGGGTTTATGGCTACACCTTC; CDR3aa: CASSLADRGVYGYTF; len: 15; v_gene: TRBV7-9; abundance: once; d_gene: TRBD1; j_gene: TRBJ1-2
CDR3nt: TGTGCCAGCAGTTTTCTAGCGGGAGCCGAGCAGTACTTC; CDR3aa: CASSFLAGAEQYF; len: 13; v_gene: TRBV12-3/TRBV12-4; abundance: many; d_gene: TRBD2; j_gene: TRBJ2-7
CDR3nt: TGTGCCAGCAGTTTCCCCATGGGAAGCTCCTACAATGAGCAGTTCTTC; CDR3aa: CASSFPMGSSYNEQFF; len: 16; v_gene: TRBV12-3/TRBV12-4; abundance: -; d_gene: -; j_gene: TRBJ2-1
CDR3nt: TGCGCCAGCAGCCTCATGTGGAACACCGGGGAGCTGTTTTTT; CDR3aa: CASSLMWNTGELFF; len: 14; v_gene: TRBV4-3; abundance: -; d_gene: -; j_gene: TRBJ2-2
CDR3nt: TGTGCCAGCAGAAAACAGGGGCCGAATCAGCCCCAGCATTTT; CDR3aa: CASRKQGPNQPQHF; len: 14; v_gene: TRBV28; abundance: few; d_gene: TRBD1; j_gene: TRBJ1-5
CDR3nt: TGTGCCAGCAGTTTTTGGGGGAGTGCGGGGGCCTCCTACGAGCAGTACTTC; CDR3aa: CASSFWGSAGASYEQYF; len: 17; v_gene: TRBV27; abundance: few; d_gene: -; j_gene: TRBJ2-7
CDR3nt: TGTGCCAGCAGCTTATTTAACGGGGCCAGATGGGTCCGCGAGCAGTACTTC; CDR3aa: CASSLFNGARWVREQYF; len: 17; v_gene: TRBV11-2; abundance: -; d_gene: -; j_gene: TRBJ2-7
CDR3nt: TGTGCCACCGGGGCAGACCTTTGGACCGGGGAGCTGTTTTTT; CDR3aa: CATGADLWTGELFF; len: 14; v_gene: TRBV24-1; abundance: -; d_gene: -; j_gene: TRBJ2-2
CDR3nt: TGTGCCAGCAGTCAACCAGAGGCGGACCCTTTTCTCACAGATACGCAGTATTTT; CDR3aa: CASSQPEADPFLTDTQYF; len: 18; v_gene: TRBV6-2/TRBV6-3; abundance: few; d_gene: -; j_gene: TRBJ2-3
CDR3nt: TGTGCCATCAGTGATGCAAACCAGCGGGAGTTGTACGAGCAGTACTTC; CDR3aa: CAISDANQRELYEQYF; len: 16; v_gene: TRBV10-3; abundance: few; d_gene: TRBD2; j_gene: TRBJ2-7
CDR3nt: TGCGCCAGCAGCCAAGTAGGGCGCACCAATCAGCCCCAGCATTTT; CDR3aa: CASSQVGRTNQPQHF; len: 15; v_gene: TRBV4-1; abundance: few; d_gene: -; j_gene: TRBJ1-5
CDR3nt: TGTGCCAGCAGTTACCTCCCGGGAGGCGCCAATGAGCAGTTCTTC; CDR3aa: CASSYLPGGANEQFF; len: 15; v_gene: TRBV6-2/TRBV6-3; abundance: few; d_gene: TRBD2; j_gene: TRBJ2-1
CDR3nt: TGTGCCAGCAGCTTAGAGCTAGTGACGTTAAGCTCCTACGAGCAGTACTTC; CDR3aa: CASSLELVTLSSYEQYF; len: 17; v_gene: TRBV7-2; abundance: -; d_gene: -; j_gene: TRBJ2-7
CDR3nt: TGTGCCAGCAGTGAAAGTCAGCGGGAGACCTACAATGAGCAGTTCTTC; CDR3aa: CASSESQRETYNEQFF; len: 16; v_gene: TRBV2; abundance: -; d_gene: TRBD2; j_gene: TRBJ2-1
CDR3nt: TGTGCCAGCAGTTACAGGGAGTTCAACATTCAGTACTTC; CDR3aa: CASSYREFNIQYF; len: 13; v_gene: TRBV6-2/TRBV6-3; abundance: few; d_gene: -; j_gene: TRBJ2-4
CDR3nt: TGTGCCAGCTGGAGGGACAGACACACCGGGGAGCTGTTTTTT; CDR3aa: CASWRDRHTGELFF; len: 14; v_gene: TRBV12-3/TRBV12-4; abundance: few; d_gene: -; j_gene: TRBJ2-2
CDR3nt: TGTGCCAGCAGGAGGGTCGGGCCTAGCAATCAGCCCCAGCATTTT; CDR3aa: CASRRVGPSNQPQHF; len: 15; v_gene: TRBV2; abundance: -; d_gene: -; j_gene: TRBJ1-5
CDR3nt: TGCAGTGCTAGAGATACACCTATCTCCTATAATTCACCCCTCCACTTT; CDR3aa: CSARDTPISYNSPLHF; len: 16; v_gene: TRBV20-1; abundance: few; d_gene: -; j_gene: TRBJ1-6
CDR3nt: TGCGCCAGCAGTGAGTATCCAGTGAACACTGAAGCTTTCTTT; CDR3aa: CASSEYPVNTEAFF; len: 14; v_gene: TRBV10-2; abundance: -; d_gene: -; j_gene: TRBJ1-1
CDR3nt: TGTGCCAGCAGTTACTCGACTAGCGGGGGTGTACAGCTGTACTTC; CDR3aa: CASSYSTSGGVQLYF; len: 15; v_gene: TRBV6-5; abundance: -; d_gene: TRBD2; j_gene: TRBJ2-7